What follows are 14 T cell receptor beta chains derived from one specimen sequenced in a study of blood T cell repertoires in COVID-19. Profiling relied on immunoSEQ multiplex PCR, and the TCRdb table lists in-frame clones only, not all of them. The data show roughly 670,000 clones, with about 90% seen just once and more than 0.25% held by the top ten. The specimen sequenced was peripheral blood. Source of these receptors: a woman aged 18-29 years with acute or convalescent COVID-19.

This clone came up a few times. The chain joins TRBV5-1 to TRBJ2-7; 7 nucleotides agree with TRBD1. The CDR3 has 16 amino acids. Germline V gene lookup returns CDR1 SGHRS and CDR2 YFSETQ. V lost 4 bases, J lost 0 bases, and 10 bases stayed unmatched. For the CDR3, the DNA is TGCGCCAGCAGCAACAGACAGGGACGAAGCTCCTACGAGCAGTACTTC. Residues: CASSNRQGRSSYEQYF. The entire variable domain, with the rest obtained from reference TRBV5-1 and TRBJ2-7, is as follows: KAGVTQTPRYLIKTRGQQVTLSCSPISGHRSVSWYQQTPGQGLQFLFEYFSETQRNKGNFPGRFSGRQFSNSRSEMNVSTLELGDSALYLCASSNRQGRSSYEQYFGPGTRLTVT.

Here the CDR3 reads CAWAGQGYSGNTIYF. CDR3 nucleotide sequence: TGTGCCTGGGCCGGGCAGGGATACTCTGGAAACACCATATATTTT. The chain employs TRBV30 and TRBJ1-3, with D perhaps TRBD1 (5 bases). Germline CDR1 and CDR2: GTSNPN and SVGIG (reference sequence). Between the trimmed V and J ends, which lost 5 bases and 0 bases, there was a span of 14 bases. The CDR3 spans 15 residues. The full variable domain, completed using reference TRBV30 and TRBJ1-3, is SQTIHQWPATLVQPVGSPLSLECTVEGTSNPNLYWYRQAAGRGLQLLFYSVGIGQISSEVPQNLSASRPQDRQFILSSKKLLLSDSGFYLCAWAGQGYSGNTIYFGEGSWLTVV.

The CDR3 spells CASSFIETANTGELFF. Written as DNA, the CDR3 is TGTGCCAGCAGCTTTATTGAGACAGCCAACACCGGGGAGCTGTTTTTT. The rearrangement uses TRBV11-2 and TRBJ2-2; weak D call: TRBD1 (5 bases). The CDR3 consists of 16 residues. Germline-derived CDR1 and CDR2 are SGHAT and FQNNGV. V dropped 3 bases and J dropped 2 bases, with 13 bases sitting between them.

This clone was counted only a few times. The J gene is TRBJ2-7, the V gene TRBV5-1; the match to TRBD1 covers 10 bases. V shed 4 bases and J 3 bases; nucleotides not matched to a gene: 7. Germline V gene lookup returns CDR1 SGHRS and CDR2 YFSETQ. The CDR3 sequence is 15 residues long. DNA of the CDR3: TGCGCCAGCAGCGACCGGGACAGGGGTGTCTACGAGCAGTACTTC. Protein sequence: CASSDRDRGVYEQYF.

This clone has just a few counts. This chain joins TRBV14 and TRBJ2-2; 9 bases are a match to TRBD1. The length of the CDR3 is 14 residues. Trimming at V came to 8 bases and at J to 5 bases, leaving 6 bases not matched to a gene. The V gene's germline CDR1 is SGHDN and CDR2 FVKESK. Here the CDR3 DNA reads TGTGCCAGCGGGACAGGGAGACTAACCGGGGAGCTGTTTTTT. This gives the protein CASGTGRLTGELFF.

The V gene is TRBV24-1, the J gene TRBJ2-3; weak D call: TRBD1 (5 bases). The germline V gene encodes CDR1 KGHDR and CDR2 SFDVKD. CDR3 length: 13 amino acids. The germline V and J ends were trimmed by 8 bases and 5 bases, with 13 bases remaining between them. As DNA, the CDR3 is TGTGCCACCAAGGGGCCGTCAGAAGATACGCAGTATTTT. This codes for CATKGPSEDTQYF.

This chain connects TRBV6-1 to TRBJ1-2; 7 bases line up with TRBD1. V lost 3 bases, J lost 4 bases, and 23 bases stayed unmatched. Looked up from germline, CDR1 is MNHNS and CDR2 is SASEGT. The CDR3 loop spans 20 amino acids. For the CDR3, the DNA is TGTGCCAGCAGTGACCCTGTTCGGACAGGCACAAAACTCGTAGGCTATGGCTACACCTTC. As protein: CASSDPVRTGTKLVGYGYTF.

The chain joins TRBV3-1 (or the pseudogene TRBV3-2) to TRBJ1-1, with 7 bases that match TRBD1. V trimming: 4 bases; J trimming: 4 bases; junction bases outside the gene matches: 9. Germline CDR1 LGHDT, CDR2 YNNKEL (reference sequence). The CDR3 loop spans 15 amino acids. The CDR3 DNA reads as TGTGCCAGCAGCCCCTACAGGGGCCCTGCCACTGAAGCTTTCTTT. It encodes CASSPYRGPATEAFF.

The chain has TRBV7-2 and TRBJ1-1, with a possible D match to TRBD1 (6 bases). The germline V and J ends were trimmed by 4 bases and 6 bases, with 12 bases remaining between them. CDR1 and CDR2 from the germline V gene are SGHTA and FQGNSA. This CDR3 has 13 residues. The CDR3: CASSSQGLSEAFF. The CDR3 DNA sequence: TGTGCCAGCAGCTCACAGGGTCTGTCTGAAGCTTTCTTT.

The V and J genes are TRBV18 and TRBJ2-7; 8 bases map to TRBD1. The junction had 3 bases not matched to a gene; V was cut back by 5 bases and J by 0 bases. Per germline, CDR1 KGHSH and CDR2 LQKENI. CDR3 size: 14 residues. CDR3 amino acids: CASSSGQVSYEQYF. The CDR3 nucleotides read TGTGCCAGCTCATCGGGACAGGTCTCCTACGAGCAGTACTTC.

The chain joins TRBV7-2 to TRBJ1-2; D gene ambiguous. Trimming removed 3 bases from V and 7 bases from J, with 12 bases in between. Looked up from germline, CDR1 is SGHTA and CDR2 is FQGNSA. CDR3 length equals 13 residues. This CDR3 is CASSFSSGGGYTF. Here the CDR3 DNA reads TGTGCCAGCAGCTTTTCGAGTGGAGGTGGCTACACCTTC.

V and J are TRBV7-8 and TRBJ1-1; 9 bases agree with TRBD1. Germline loops: CDR1 SGHVS, CDR2 FQNEAQ. The ends lost 7 bases at V and 8 bases at J; junction bases unmatched: 11. The CDR3 is made up of 14 amino acids. CDR3 loop: CASISTTGTGEAFF. The CDR3 DNA sequence: TGTGCCAGCATCTCGACGACCGGGACAGGGGAAGCTTTCTTT.

This chain uses TRBV27 with TRBJ1-2; D is unresolved. The ends were cut back, 4 bases at V and 2 bases at J, with 11 bases in the middle. Germline V CDR1 and CDR2: MNHEY, SMNVEV (reference sequence). The length of the CDR3 is 14 residues. DNA of the CDR3: TGTGCCAGCAGTTACCGCGGGGAGAACTATGGCTACACCTTC. Translated, it gives CASSYRGENYGYTF.

V is TRBV27 and J is TRBJ1-2; the D is unclear. V lost 8 bases and J 3 bases, leaving 13 bases between the germline ends. From germline, CDR1 is MNHEY and CDR2 SMNVEV (reference sequence). The CDR3 totals 13 residues. CDR3 amino acids: CASHGLPHYGYTF. CDR3 in DNA: TGTGCCAGCCACGGACTCCCCCACTATGGCTACACCTTC.